This TCR beta chain was observed in a study of blood T cell repertoires in COVID-19. Profiled with immunoSEQ multiplex PCR; TCRdb holds only in-frame clones, not every one. The data show a few hundred thousand clones, 70% to 90% seen once. Germline V lookup: CDR1 MNHEY, CDR2 SMNVEV (reference sequence). With 2 bases clipped from V and 2 bases from J, the junction kept 1 base outside the gene matches. The CDR3 covers 14 residues. This clone came up once. This sample includes further DNA sequences coding for the same CDR3. The sequenced material came from peripheral blood. The chain has TRBV27 and TRBJ2-7, with TRBD1 matching over 9 bases. This clonotype originated in a human donor in a cohort sampled during active COVID-19. DNA for the CDR3: TGTGCCAGCAGTTTAGGACAGGGGCCCTACGAGCAGTACTTC. Translation: CASSLGQGPYEQYF.